The next 11 T cell receptor beta chains were all read from a single sample in a study of tumor-infiltrating lymphocytes in primary liver carcinoma. Unsorted bulk tissue, about 17-33 mg of it, served as the source for co-extraction of RNA and DNA. Total RNA amounting to 500 ng was the source from which TCR beta cDNA was made with a constant-region primer. Modified slightly, ARM-PCR produced TCR beta libraries over three nested multiplex PCR rounds. The study ran its first two PCR rounds for about 11 cycles each, using TRBV1-TRBV30 forward primers and a C-beta reverse primer. MiXCR was run by TCRdb on the multiplex PCR reads, yielding one entry per CDR3 protein. The table has about 190,000 distinct CDR3 sequences, about 85% seen once. The specimen sequenced was tumor tissue from primary liver carcinoma. The receptors derive from a man in his forties or fifties with primary liver carcinoma and hepatitis B virus infection.

As regards this clonotype: This could be a read error, since a much larger clone is one nucleotide away. This chain links TRBV28 with TRBJ2-5; D is undetermined. The CDR3 covers 15 residues. Germline CDR1 and CDR2: MDHEN and SYDVKM. Trimming left V 6 bases short and J 0 bases short, with 14 bases between. The CDR3 DNA reads as TGTGCCAGCAGCCCAGAGTTTTCCTACCAAGAGACCCAGTACTTC. This codes for CASSPEFSYQETQYF.

This chain links TRBV12-3 or TRBV12-4 with TRBJ2-5; perhaps TRBD2 as D (5 bases). V was trimmed by 8 bases and J by 2 bases, leaving 15 bases between them. The CDR3 extends over 14 amino acids. The CDR3 DNA reads as TGTGCCAGCGATTCCAACGGGGAACAAGAGACCCAGTACTTC. Translating it yields CASDSNGEQETQYF.

The chain employs TRBV29-1 and TRBJ2-7; no reliable D call. The CDR3 covers 12 residues. Germline CDR1 is SQVTM and CDR2 is ANQGSEA. The CDR3 protein is CSADWGNQEQYF. The DNA for the CDR3 is TGCAGTGCGGATTGGGGTAATCAAGAGCAGTACTTC.

A word on this clonotype: A read error may produce the germline difference seen at one junction end. This chain links TRBV5-1 with TRBJ2-7; D is perhaps TRBD2 (5 bases). The germline gives CDR1 SGHRS, CDR2 YFSETQ. The CDR3 sequence is 15 residues long. CDR3 in DNA: TGCACCAGCAGCCGGACCCTAGACCAAACCGGGGAGCCGTACTTC. It codes for CTSSRTLDQTGEPYF.

A remark on this clonotype: A much larger clone lies one base from this, so it may be a read error. The chain carries TRBV14 and TRBJ2-1; TRBD2 agrees at 8 bases. This CDR3 spans 15 amino acids. Germline V lookup: CDR1 SGHDN, CDR2 FVKESK. CDR3 nucleotide sequence: TGTGCCAGTCGACCGAGCGGGAGTCGGTACAATGGGCAGTTCTTC. This gives the protein CASRPSGSRYNGQFF.

This clonotype was recorded once. The chain links TRBV29-1 to TRBJ2-5; 9 bases map to TRBD2. The CDR3 is 15 amino acids. Germline lookup yields CDR1 SQVTM and CDR2 ANQGSEA. The CDR3 reads CNFGGTSRSRETQYF. The CDR3 bases are TGCAACTTTGGTGGGACTAGCAGGAGTAGGGAGACCCAGTACTTC.

DNA for the CDR3: TGTGCCGGTACCGGGACAGGGTGTGTTGGGGCCAACGTCCTGACTTTC. It yields the protein CAGTGTGCVGANVLTF. The chain recombines TRBV6-1 with TRBJ2-6, with 9 bases fitting TRBD1. The germline CDR1 and CDR2 sequences are MNHNS and SASEGT. This CDR3 region has 16 residues. The ends lost 11 bases at V and 3 bases at J; junction bases unmatched: 11.

As for this clonotype: This CDR3 fails to terminate in the conserved phenylalanine or tryptophan, so it likely reflects a read error. The rearrangement links TRBV7-2 to TRBJ2-7, with unresolved D. CDR3 size: 13 residues. In germline, CDR1 is SGHTA, CDR2 FQGNSA. V was trimmed by 2 bases and J by 5 bases, leaving 10 bases between them. The CDR3 sequence is CASSLMLRNEQYS. CDR3 bases: TGTGCCAGCAGCTTAATGTTAAGGAACGAGCAGTACTCC.

For this clonotype: In this CDR3 the conserved last residue, phenylalanine or tryptophan, is missing, so a read error is likely. The gene calls are TRBV29-1 and TRBJ2-3; D remains ambiguous. The CDR3 is 12 residues long. Trimming pared 8 bases from V and 0 bases from J, leaving 9 bases between. Germline V gene sequence: CDR1 SQVTM, CDR2 ANQGSEA. The CDR3 nucleotides are TGCAGCTCCGGTGCTAGCACAGATACGCAGTATTAT. Its protein is CSSGASTDTQYY.

V and J are TRBV4-1 and TRBJ2-1; TRBD2 matches 11 bases. Germline CDR1 and CDR2: MGHRA and YSYEKL. The CDR3 runs 17 residues. CDR3 sequence: CGNSPRGLAGGRSEQFF. CDR3 bases: TGCGGCAACAGCCCCAGAGGGTTAGCGGGAGGGCGTAGTGAGCAGTTCTTC.

As to this clonotype: Mismatch with germline at one junction end may stem from a read error. The rearrangement links TRBV5-1 to TRBJ2-1; D not resolved. Per the germline V gene, CDR1 is SGHRS and CDR2 is YFSETQ. The CDR3 is 15 amino acids. CDR3 region: CAISLSGETGHEQFF. The CDR3 DNA sequence: TGCGCCATCAGCTTGTCTGGGGAAACGGGCCATGAGCAGTTCTTC.